This T cell receptor beta chain was obtained from a study of CXCR3-negative and CXCR3-positive naive CD8 T cells. Study details: About 140 million TRB reads were obtained overall (about 1.5 +/- 0.3 million per library). Points from the study as a whole: Comparison of naive subsets found surface CD5 to be comparable, and TCR strength was inferred on the basis of TRB CDR3 properties. Both naive subsets showed comparably high diversity, and memory CD8+ cells showed much lower diversity. Higher TRB CDR3 hydrophobicity marked CXCR3-positive naive cells relative to CXCR3-negative naive cells.

This CDR3 region has 16 residues. In germline, CDR1 is MNHEY, CDR2 SVGAGI. The study made its TRB cDNA libraries by 5' RACE, adding UMI labels. One entry per CDR3 protein, without DNA, is what TCRdb gives after re-calling the 5' RACE reads. In total, the table holds about 120,000 distinct CDR3 sequences. About this clonotype: Its antigen is undetermined.

The source material was naive CXCR3- CD8+ T cells from blood. This sample's subset: CD45RO-CCR7+CD27+CD95- naive CD8+ T cells lacking CXCR3 (TNR3-). This clonotype was obtained from a human donor in good health. Some clones in this sample may be carry-over from other donors' samples. The chain has TRBV6-5 and TRBJ2-1; checking the TCRdb D call of TRBD1 is not possible without DNA. CDR3 region: CASSYSGTGAFNEQFF.